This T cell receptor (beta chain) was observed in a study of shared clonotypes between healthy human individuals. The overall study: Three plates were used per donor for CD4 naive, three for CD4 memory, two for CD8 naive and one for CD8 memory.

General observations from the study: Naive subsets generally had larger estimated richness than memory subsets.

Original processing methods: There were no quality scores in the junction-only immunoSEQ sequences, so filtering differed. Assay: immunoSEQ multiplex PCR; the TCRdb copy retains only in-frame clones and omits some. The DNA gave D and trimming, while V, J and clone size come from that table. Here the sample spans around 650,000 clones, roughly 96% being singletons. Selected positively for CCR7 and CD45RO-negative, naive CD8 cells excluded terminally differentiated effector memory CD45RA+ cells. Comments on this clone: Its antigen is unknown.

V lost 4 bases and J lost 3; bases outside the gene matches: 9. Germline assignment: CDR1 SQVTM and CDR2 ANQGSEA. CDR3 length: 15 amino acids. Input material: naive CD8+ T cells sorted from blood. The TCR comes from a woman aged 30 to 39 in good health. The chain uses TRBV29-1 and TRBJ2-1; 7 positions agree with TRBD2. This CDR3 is CSVAGGRLNYNEQFF. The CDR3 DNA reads TGCAGCGTTGCGGGGGGAAGGCTGAACTACAATGAGCAGTTCTTC.